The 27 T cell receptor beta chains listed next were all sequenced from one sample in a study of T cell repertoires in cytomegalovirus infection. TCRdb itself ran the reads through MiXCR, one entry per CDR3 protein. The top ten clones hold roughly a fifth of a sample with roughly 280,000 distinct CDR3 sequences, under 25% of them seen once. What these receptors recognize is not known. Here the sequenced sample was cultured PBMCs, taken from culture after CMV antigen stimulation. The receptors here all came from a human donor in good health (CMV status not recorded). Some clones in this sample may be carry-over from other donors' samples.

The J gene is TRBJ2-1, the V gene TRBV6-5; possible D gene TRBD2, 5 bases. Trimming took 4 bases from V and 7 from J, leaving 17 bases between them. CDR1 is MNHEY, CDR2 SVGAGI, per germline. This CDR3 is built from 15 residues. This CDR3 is CASSSLAGVSNEQFF. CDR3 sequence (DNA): TGTGCCAGCAGTTCCCTGGCGGGCGTTTCAAATGAGCAGTTCTTC.

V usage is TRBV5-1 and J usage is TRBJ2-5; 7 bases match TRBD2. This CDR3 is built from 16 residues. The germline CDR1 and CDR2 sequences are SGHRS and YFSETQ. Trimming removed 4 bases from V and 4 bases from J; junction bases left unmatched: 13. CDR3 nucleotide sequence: TGCGCCAGCAGCCCGGGAGGTACTAGCGAGGGAGAGACCCAGTACTTC. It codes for CASSPGGTSEGETQYF.

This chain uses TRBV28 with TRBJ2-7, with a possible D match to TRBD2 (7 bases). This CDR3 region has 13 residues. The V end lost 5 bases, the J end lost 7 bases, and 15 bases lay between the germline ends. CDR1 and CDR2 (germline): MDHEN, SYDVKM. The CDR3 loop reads CASSLSRGGEQYF. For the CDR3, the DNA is TGTGCCAGCAGTCTCAGTAGGGGGGGAGAGCAGTACTTC.

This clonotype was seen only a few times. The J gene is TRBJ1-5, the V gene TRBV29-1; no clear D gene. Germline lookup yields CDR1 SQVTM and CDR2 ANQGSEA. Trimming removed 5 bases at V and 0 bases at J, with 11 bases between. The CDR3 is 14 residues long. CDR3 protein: CSVKKAGSNQPQHF. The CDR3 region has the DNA TGCAGCGTTAAAAAGGCAGGTAGCAATCAGCCCCAGCATTTT.

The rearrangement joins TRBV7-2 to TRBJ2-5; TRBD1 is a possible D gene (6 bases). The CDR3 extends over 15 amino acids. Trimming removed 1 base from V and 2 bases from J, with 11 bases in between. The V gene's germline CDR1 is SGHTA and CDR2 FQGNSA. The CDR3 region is CASSLEVGQQETQYF. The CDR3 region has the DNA TGTGCCAGCAGCTTAGAAGTAGGACAGCAAGAGACCCAGTACTTC. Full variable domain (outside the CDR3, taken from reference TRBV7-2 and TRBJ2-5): GAGVSQSPSNKVTEKGKDVELRCDPISGHTALYWYRQSLGQGLEFLIYFQGNSAPDKSGLPSDRFSAERTGGSVSTLTIQRTQQEDSAVYLCASSLEVGQQETQYFGPGTRLLVL.

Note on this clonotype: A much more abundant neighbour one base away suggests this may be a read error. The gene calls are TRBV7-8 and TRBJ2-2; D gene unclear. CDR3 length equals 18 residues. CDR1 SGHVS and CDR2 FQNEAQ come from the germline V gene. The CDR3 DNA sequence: TGTGCCAACAGCTTTAAGGTGGTCCCCCTCGCGAACACCGGGGAGCTGTTTTTT. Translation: CANSFKVVPLANTGELFF. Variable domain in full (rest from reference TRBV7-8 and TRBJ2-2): GAGVSQSPRYKVAKRGQDVALRCDPISGHVSLFWYQQALGQGPEFLTYFQNEAQLDKSGLPSDRFFAERPEGSVSTLKIQRTQQEDSAVYLCANSFKVVPLANTGELFFGEGSRLTVL.

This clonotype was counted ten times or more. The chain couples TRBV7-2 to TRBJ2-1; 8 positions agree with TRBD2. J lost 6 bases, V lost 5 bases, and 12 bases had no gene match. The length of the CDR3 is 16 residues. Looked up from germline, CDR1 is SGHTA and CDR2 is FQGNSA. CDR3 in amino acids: CASSIPTSGGPNEQFF. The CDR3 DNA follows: TGTGCCAGCAGCATCCCAACTAGCGGAGGCCCCAATGAGCAGTTCTTC.

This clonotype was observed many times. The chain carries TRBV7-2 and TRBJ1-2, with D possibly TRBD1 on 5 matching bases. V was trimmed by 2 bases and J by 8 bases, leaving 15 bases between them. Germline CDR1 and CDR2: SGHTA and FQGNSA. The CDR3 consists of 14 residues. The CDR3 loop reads CASSLPNAGRGYTF. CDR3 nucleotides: TGTGCCAGCAGCTTACCGAATGCAGGGCGCGGCTACACCTTC.

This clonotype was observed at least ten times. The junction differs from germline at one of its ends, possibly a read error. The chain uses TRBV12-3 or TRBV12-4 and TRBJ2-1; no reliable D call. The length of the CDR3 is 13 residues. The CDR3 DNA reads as TGTGCCAGCAGCTTAGTAGCATACAATGAGCAGTTCTTC. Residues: CASSLVAYNEQFF.

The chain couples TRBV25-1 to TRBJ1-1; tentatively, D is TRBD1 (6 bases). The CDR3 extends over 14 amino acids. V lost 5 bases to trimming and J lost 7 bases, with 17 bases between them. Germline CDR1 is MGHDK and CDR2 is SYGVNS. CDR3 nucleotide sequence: TGTGCCAGCAGTCGGGGGCCGGCCGCTAGTGAAGCTTTCTTT. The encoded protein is CASSRGPAASEAFF.

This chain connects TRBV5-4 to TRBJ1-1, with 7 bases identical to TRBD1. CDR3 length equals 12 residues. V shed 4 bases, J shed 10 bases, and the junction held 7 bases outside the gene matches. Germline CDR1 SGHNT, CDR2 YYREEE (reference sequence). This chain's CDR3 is CASSLDRLAAFF. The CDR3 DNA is TGTGCCAGCAGCCTGGACAGGCTTGCAGCTTTCTTT.

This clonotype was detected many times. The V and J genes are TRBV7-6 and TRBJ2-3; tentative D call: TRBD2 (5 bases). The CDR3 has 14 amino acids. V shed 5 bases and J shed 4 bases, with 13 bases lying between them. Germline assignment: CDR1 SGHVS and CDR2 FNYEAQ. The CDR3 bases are TGTGCCAGCAGCCCCGGGGTTGGTGCAGATACGCAGTATTTT. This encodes CASSPGVGADTQYF. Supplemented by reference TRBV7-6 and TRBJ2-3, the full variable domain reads GAGVSQSPRYKVTKRGQDVALRCDPISGHVSLYWYRQALGQGPEFLTYFNYEAQQDKSGLPNDRFSAERPEGSISTLTIQRTEQRDSAMYRCASSPGVGADTQYFGPGTRLTVL.

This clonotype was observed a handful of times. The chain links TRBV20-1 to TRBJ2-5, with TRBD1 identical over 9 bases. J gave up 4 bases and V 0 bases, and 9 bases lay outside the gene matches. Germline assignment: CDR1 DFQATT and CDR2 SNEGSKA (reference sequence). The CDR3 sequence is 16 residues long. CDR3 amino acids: CSARDPGTGRLETQYF. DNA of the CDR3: TGCAGTGCTAGAGACCCCGGGACAGGGCGCTTAGAGACCCAGTACTTC.

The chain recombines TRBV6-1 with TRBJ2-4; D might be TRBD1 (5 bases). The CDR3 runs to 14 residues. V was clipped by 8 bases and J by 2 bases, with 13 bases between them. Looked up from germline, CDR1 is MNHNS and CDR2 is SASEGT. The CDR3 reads CASLQGGTKNIQYF. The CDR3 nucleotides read TGTGCCAGCCTTCAGGGCGGAACCAAAAACATTCAGTACTTC.

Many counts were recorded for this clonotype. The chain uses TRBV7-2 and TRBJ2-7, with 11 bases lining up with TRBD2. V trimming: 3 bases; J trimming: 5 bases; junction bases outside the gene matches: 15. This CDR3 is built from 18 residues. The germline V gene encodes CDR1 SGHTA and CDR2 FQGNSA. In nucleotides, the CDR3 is TGTGCCAGCAGCTTGTCGGGACTCTCTAGCGGGAGGTCCGACGAGCAGTACTTC. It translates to CASSLSGLSSGRSDEQYF.

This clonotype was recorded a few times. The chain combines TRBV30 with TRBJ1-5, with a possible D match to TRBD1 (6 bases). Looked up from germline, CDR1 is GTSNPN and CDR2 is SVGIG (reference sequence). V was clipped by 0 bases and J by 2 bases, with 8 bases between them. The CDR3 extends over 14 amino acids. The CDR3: CAWSVGGRNQPQHF. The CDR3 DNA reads TGTGCCTGGAGTGTAGGGGGACGCAATCAGCCCCAGCATTTT.

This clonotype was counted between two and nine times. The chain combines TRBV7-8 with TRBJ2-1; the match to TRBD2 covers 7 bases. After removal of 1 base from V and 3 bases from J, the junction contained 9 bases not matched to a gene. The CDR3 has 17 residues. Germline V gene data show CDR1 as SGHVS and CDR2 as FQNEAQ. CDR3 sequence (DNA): TGTGCCAGCAGCTTAGAGCTAGCGGAGAGCTACTACAATGAGCAGTTCTTC. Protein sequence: CASSLELAESYYNEQFF.

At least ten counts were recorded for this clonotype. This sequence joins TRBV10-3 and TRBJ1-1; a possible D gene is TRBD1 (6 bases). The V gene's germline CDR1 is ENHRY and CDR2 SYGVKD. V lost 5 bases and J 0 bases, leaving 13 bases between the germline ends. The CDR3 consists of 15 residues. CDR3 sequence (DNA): TGTGCCATCAGTATCAGAACAGGGCTGAACACTGAAGCTTTCTTT. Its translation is CAISIRTGLNTEAFF.

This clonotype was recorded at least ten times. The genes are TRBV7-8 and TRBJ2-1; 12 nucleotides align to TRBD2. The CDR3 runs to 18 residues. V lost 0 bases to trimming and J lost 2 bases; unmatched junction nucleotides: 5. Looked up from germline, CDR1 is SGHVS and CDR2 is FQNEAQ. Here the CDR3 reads CASSLAASGRAPYNEQFF. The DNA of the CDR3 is TGTGCCAGCAGCTTAGCGGCTAGCGGGAGGGCCCCCTACAATGAGCAGTTCTTC.

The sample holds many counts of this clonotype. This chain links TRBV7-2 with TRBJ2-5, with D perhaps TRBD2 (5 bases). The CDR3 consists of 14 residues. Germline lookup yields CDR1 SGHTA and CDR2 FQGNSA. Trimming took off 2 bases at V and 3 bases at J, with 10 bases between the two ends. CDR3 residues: CASSLTGVEETQYF. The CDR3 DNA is TGTGCCAGCAGCTTAACCGGGGTCGAAGAGACCCAGTACTTC.

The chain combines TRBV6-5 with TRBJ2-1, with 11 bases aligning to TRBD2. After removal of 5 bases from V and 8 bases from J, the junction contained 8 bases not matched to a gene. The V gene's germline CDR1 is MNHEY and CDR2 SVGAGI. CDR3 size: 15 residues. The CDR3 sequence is CASSNVAGGGDEQFF. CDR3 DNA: TGTGCCAGCAGTAACGTAGCGGGAGGGGGGGATGAGCAGTTCTTC.

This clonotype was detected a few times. The CDR3 here is CASSPGLAGGGETQYF. The CDR3 nucleotides read TGTGCCAGCAGCCCGGGACTAGCGGGAGGAGGAGAGACCCAGTACTTC. This chain links TRBV7-3 with TRBJ2-5; the match to TRBD2 covers 15 bases. CDR1 and CDR2 from the germline V gene are SGHTA and FQGTGA. Trimming cost V 5 bases and J 4 bases; bases outside gene matches: 5. CDR3 length: 16 amino acids.

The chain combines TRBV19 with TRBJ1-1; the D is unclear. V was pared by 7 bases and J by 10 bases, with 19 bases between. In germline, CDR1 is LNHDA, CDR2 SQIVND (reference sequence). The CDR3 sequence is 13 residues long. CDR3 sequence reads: CASNPPARFGAFF. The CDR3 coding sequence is TGTGCCAGTAACCCACCGGCGCGGTTTGGAGCTTTCTTT.

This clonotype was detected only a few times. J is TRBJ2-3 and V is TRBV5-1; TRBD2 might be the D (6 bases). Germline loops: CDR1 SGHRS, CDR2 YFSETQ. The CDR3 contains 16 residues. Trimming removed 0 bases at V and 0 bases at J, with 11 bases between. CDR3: CASSLGTGTSTDTQYF. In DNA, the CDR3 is TGCGCCAGCAGCTTGGGGACGGGGACTAGCACAGATACGCAGTATTTT.

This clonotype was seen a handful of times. In DNA, the CDR3 is TGTGCCAGCGACGTCGGACAGGGCGAGACTGAAGCTTTCTTT. Its protein is CASDVGQGETEAFF. The rearrangement joins TRBV11-1 to TRBJ1-1; TRBD1 matches 8 bases. The CDR3 contains 14 residues. V trimming: 8 bases; J trimming: 5 bases; junction bases outside the gene matches: 10. Germline values: CDR1 SGHAT, CDR2 FQDESV (reference sequence). Full variable domain (remainder filled in from reference TRBV11-1 and TRBJ1-1): EAEVAQSPRYKITEKSQAVAFWCDPISGHATLYWYRQILGQGPELLVQFQDESVVDDSQLPKDRFSAERLKGVDSTLKIQPAELGDSAMYLCASDVGQGETEAFFGQGTRLTVV.

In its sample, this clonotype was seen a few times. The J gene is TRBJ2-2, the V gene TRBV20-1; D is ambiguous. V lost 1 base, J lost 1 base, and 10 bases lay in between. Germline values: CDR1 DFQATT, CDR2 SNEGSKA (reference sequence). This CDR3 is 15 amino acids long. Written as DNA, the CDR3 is TGCAGTGCTAGAGCCCGCGGCGGGAACACCGGGGAGCTGTTTTTT. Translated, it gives CSARARGGNTGELFF.

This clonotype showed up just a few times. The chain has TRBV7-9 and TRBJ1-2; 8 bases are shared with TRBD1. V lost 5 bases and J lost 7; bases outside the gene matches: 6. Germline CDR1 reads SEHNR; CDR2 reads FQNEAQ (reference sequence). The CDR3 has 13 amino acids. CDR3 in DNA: TGTGCCAGCAGCCCTGAGGGGACAGGTGGCTACACCTTC. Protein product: CASSPEGTGGYTF.